This is a list of T cell receptor beta chains from one sample in a study of blood T cells in healthy people across ages. A single record per CDR3 protein comes from TCRdb applying MiXCR to the 5' RACE reads. The table records 800,000 to 1,300,000 distinct CDR3 sequences, about 23% of them present only once. The same data also contributed to another study, on T cells of mothers and their children.

The sample consisted of blood. The source of these receptors is a girl aged 2 to 9 in good health. Each CDR3 is given with its conserved first and last residue. Fields, in order: J gene, V gene, clone size, D gene, CDR3 DNA, CDR3 protein. A D gene is named only where the DNA matches it firmly. A row's size may be missing; if present it is once, few, many or a size class.

TRBJ2-7 | TRBV12-3/TRBV12-4 | few | TRBD2 | TGTGCCAGCAGGGGGAGGGGTCCATCCTACGAGCAGTACTTC | CASRGRGPSYEQYF
TRBJ2-5 | TRBV7-9 | NA | NA | TGTGCCGGCAGCCCCACGGACAAAGAGACCCAGTACTTC | CAGSPTDKETQYF
TRBJ2-7 | TRBV28 | NA | NA | TGTGCCAGCAGCTTCTCCGGGACTCCCCCGGACGAGCAGTACTTC | CASSFSGTPPDEQYF
TRBJ2-5 | TRBV4-3 | few | TRBD2 | TGCGCCAGCAGCCACCCCCGGGGGACTAGCGGGGGGCAAGAGACCCAGTACTTC | CASSHPRGTSGGQETQYF
TRBJ2-7 | TRBV28 | NA | TRBD1 | TGTGCCAGCAGTTACAGGGGAGCCTACGAGCAGTACTTC | CASSYRGAYEQYF
TRBJ2-5 | TRBV21-1 | NA | NA | TGTGCCAGCAGCAAAAAACAGGGTGAAGGGTGGGAGACCCAGTACTTC | CASSKKQGEGWETQYF
TRBJ2-5 | TRBV28 | NA | NA | TGTGCCAGCAGTATCCCGATGGGAGAGACCCAGTACTTC | CASSIPMGETQYF
TRBJ2-5 | TRBV20-1 | NA | NA | TGCAGTGCTAGAGCGACAAGGTGGTCCCAAGAGACCCAGTACTTC | CSARATRWSQETQYF
TRBJ1-1 | TRBV5-5 | few | TRBD1 | TGTGCCAGCAGAAAGGGACAGCCAGCTTACACTGAAGCTTTCTTT | CASRKGQPAYTEAFF
TRBJ2-5 | TRBV29-1 | few | NA | TGCAGCGAACGACAGCAAGAGACCCAGTACTTC | CSERQQETQYF
TRBJ1-2 | TRBV7-2 | few | NA | TGTGCCAGCAGCTTAGGGGGGGAGCACACCTTC | CASSLGGEHTF
TRBJ1-5 | TRBV12-3/TRBV12-4 | NA | NA | TGTGCCAGCAGTCTCGGGAGCCACAATCAGCCCCAGCATTTT | CASSLGSHNQPQHF
TRBJ2-5 | TRBV15 | once | NA | TGTGCCACCAGCACTCTCCAAGAGACCCAGTACTTC | CATSTLQETQYF
TRBJ2-5 | TRBV6-6 | NA | TRBD2 | TGTGCCAGCACCCCTATGGGGAGGGGCCAGGATACGGCCCAGTACTTC | CASTPMGRGQDTAQYF
TRBJ2-7 | TRBV28 | NA | NA | TGTGCCAGCAGTTCCACCTTCTACGAGCAGTACTTC | CASSSTFYEQYF
TRBJ1-2 | TRBV12-3/TRBV12-4 | NA | NA | TGTGCCAGCAGCCCCGGGGGGACTGGGAACACCTTC | CASSPGGTGNTF
TRBJ2-5 | TRBV20-1 | once | NA | TGCAGTGCTAGAGATGCCCAGAAAGGGCCCCAGTACTTC | CSARDAQKGPQYF
TRBJ2-3 | TRBV7-2 | NA | TRBD2 | TGCGCCAGCAGCCCAGGACTAGCGGTGACTAGCACAGATACGCAGTATTTT | CASSPGLAVTSTDTQYF
TRBJ2-2 | TRBV6-6 | NA | TRBD2 | TGTGCCATCCTGGGACTAGCGGGTTTGAACACCGGGGAGCTGTTTTTT | CAILGLAGLNTGELFF
TRBJ2-1 | TRBV12-3/TRBV12-4 | NA | NA | TGTGCCAGCAGTTTAGGTCCTCGTGAGCAGTTCTTC | CASSLGPREQFF
TRBJ1-5 | TRBV7-2 | NA | NA | TGTGCCAGCAGCTTTGTAGGCGGCAGGGCAATGTATCAGCCCCAGCATTTT | CASSFVGGRAMYQPQHF
TRBJ2-7 | TRBV29-1 | few | TRBD2 | TGCAGCGTGGAGGGAGGGCTAGCGGGAGACTACGAGCAGTACTTC | CSVEGGLAGDYEQYF
TRBJ2-4 | TRBV29-1 | few | NA | TGCAGCGTTGCGGGGGCCTTAGCCAAAAACATTCAGTACTTT | CSVAGALAKNIQYF
TRBJ1-1 | TRBV7-2 | NA | NA | TGTGCCAGCAGCTTAAGCAGGTCTACGACTGAAGCTTTCTTT | CASSLSRSTTEAFF
TRBJ2-5 | TRBV18 | NA | NA | TGTGCCAGCTCACCACCAGGGGAACAAGAGACCCAGTACTTC | CASSPPGEQETQYF
TRBJ2-1 | TRBV20-1 | NA | NA | TGCAGTGCGCGGGACTTCCCCAGGGTATATGAGCAGTTCTTC | CSARDFPRVYEQFF
TRBJ1-6 | TRBV6-5 | NA | NA | TGTGCCAGCAGTTATTTCCAACGGAATATAGGCTCACCCCTCCACTTT | CASSYFQRNIGSPLHF
TRBJ1-4 | TRBV11-2 | few | NA | TGTGCCAGCAGCCAAAAGCAGCTGGAACTGTTTTTT | CASSQKQLELFF
TRBJ2-3 | TRBV7-3 | NA | NA | TGTGCCAGCAGCACCTTAGGCCCAGATACGCAGTATTTT | CASSTLGPDTQYF
TRBJ2-5 | TRBV3-1 | few | NA | TGTGCCAGCAGCCGTCATGGGGAAGAGACCCAGTACTTC | CASSRHGEETQYF
TRBJ1-3 | TRBV12-3/TRBV12-4 | NA | NA | TGTGCCAGCAGTCCCCAACCAAACACCATATATTTT | CASSPQPNTIYF
TRBJ1-6 | TRBV4-3 | few | NA | TGCGCCAGCAGCCAAGATATCCTGGGTTCACCCCTCCACTTT | CASSQDILGSPLHF
TRBJ2-4 | TRBV6-5 | few | NA | TGTGCCAGCAGTAGTACAGGGACTGACATTCAGTACTTC | CASSSTGTDIQYF
TRBJ1-2 | TRBV25-1 | NA | NA | TGTGCCAGCAGTGAACAAGGGATCTATGGCTACACCTTC | CASSEQGIYGYTF
TRBJ2-1 | TRBV7-2 | NA | NA | TGTGCCAGCAGCTTATACGCCTCCAATGTGCAGTTCTTC | CASSLYASNVQFF
TRBJ2-1 | TRBV12-3/TRBV12-4 | NA | NA | TGTGCCAGCAGCCGTTGGCGGGCTTTAGACAATGAGCAGTTCTTC | CASSRWRALDNEQFF
TRBJ1-6 | TRBV5-4 | few | TRBD1 | TGTGCCAGCAGCCCGGGACAGACTAATTCACCCCTCCACTTT | CASSPGQTNSPLHF
TRBJ2-3 | TRBV29-1 | NA | TRBD2 | TGCAGCGTTGATGCTAGCGGGATCGGCACAGATACGCAGTATTTT | CSVDASGIGTDTQYF
TRBJ2-5 | TRBV12-3/TRBV12-4 | few | NA | TGTGCCAGCAGTTTAGGGGGGGAAGGAAAGACCCAGTACTTC | CASSLGGEGKTQYF
TRBJ2-7 | TRBV12-3/TRBV12-4 | once | TRBD1 | TGTGCCAGCAGACGGGACAGGGATACCTACGAGCAGTACTTC | CASRRDRDTYEQYF
TRBJ2-1 | TRBV20-1 | NA | TRBD2 | TGCAGTGCTAGAGATAGCGGGAGGAGCTCCTACAATGAGCAGTTCTTC | CSARDSGRSSYNEQFF